Below, 14 T cell receptor beta chains from the same sample are listed, as sequenced in a study of blood T cell repertoires in COVID-19. Clones were sequenced by immunoSEQ multiplex PCR, and TCRdb holds only the in-frame ones, with some missing. The table lists about 40,000 clones, nearly 90% of them singletons, with about 11% in the top ten. Sequencing was performed on peripheral blood. These receptors all stem from a man in his 60s with active COVID-19.

The V gene is TRBV7-2, the J gene TRBJ1-2, with a weak D call TRBD1 (5 bases). The CDR3 runs to 14 residues. The germline V gene encodes CDR1 SGHTA and CDR2 FQGNSA. Trimming stripped 6 bases from V and 6 bases from J, with 17 bases between. The CDR3 bases are TGTGCCAGCAGGACCCAGGGCCTTTGGGATGGCTACACCTTC. Translation gives CASRTQGLWDGYTF.

The rearrangement links TRBV6-5 to TRBJ1-3; possibly TRBD1 for D (5 bases). This CDR3 is 14 amino acids long. Germline V gene lookup returns CDR1 MNHEY and CDR2 SVGAGI. V was clipped by 6 bases and J by 0 bases, with 9 bases between them. The DNA for the CDR3 is TGTGCCAGCAGGGACACTTACTCTGGAAACACCATATATTTT. It codes for CASRDTYSGNTIYF.

This chain connects TRBV10-3 to TRBJ2-5; a possible D gene is TRBD2 (6 bases). The CDR3 is 13 residues long. Germline CDR1 and CDR2: ENHRY and SYGVKD. Trimming stripped 3 bases from V and 5 bases from J, with 10 bases between. Written as DNA, the CDR3 is TGTGCCATCAGTGAAGGTGGGAGGGAGACCCAGTACTTC. Protein sequence: CAISEGGRETQYF.

The V call is TRBV2, the J call TRBJ1-4; D gene unclear. The germline V gene has CDR1 SNHLY and CDR2 FYNNEI. The length of the CDR3 is 14 residues. Trimming removed 5 bases at V and 5 bases at J, with 12 bases between. CDR3 residues: CASSLGRGNEKLFF. The CDR3 DNA is TGTGCCAGCAGTCTAGGACGAGGGAATGAAAAACTGTTTTTT.

This rearrangement joins TRBV6-2 or TRBV6-3 to TRBJ2-3; no reliable D call. CDR1 is MNHEY and CDR2 is SVGEGT in the germline V gene. V shed 3 bases and J shed 5 bases, with 9 bases lying between them. CDR3 length equals 13 residues. CDR3 coding DNA: TGTGCCAGCAGTTATGGCAGAAGAGATACGCAGTATTTT. Translating it yields CASSYGRRDTQYF.

V is TRBV6-5 and J is TRBJ1-2, with D possibly being TRBD1 (5 bases). Germline V gene data show CDR1 as MNHEY and CDR2 as SVGAGI. V lost 2 bases and J lost 6, with 10 bases in between. This CDR3 comprises 13 residues. CDR3 amino acids: CASSYGGDNGYTF. Here the CDR3 DNA reads TGTGCCAGCAGTTACGGGGGGGATAATGGCTACACCTTC.

Remarks on this clone: An end of the junction differs from the germline gene, which may be a read error. V is TRBV7-7 and J is TRBJ2-1; 10 nucleotides agree with TRBD1. Germline CDR1 and CDR2: SSHAT and FNYEAQ (reference sequence). The CDR3 loop spans 14 amino acids. The CDR3: CASSFGQGDGEQFF. The CDR3 DNA reads as TGTGCTAGCAGCTTCGGACAGGGGGATGGTGAGCAGTTCTTC. The whole variable domain, remainder taken from reference TRBV7-7 and TRBJ2-1, is GAGVSQSPRYKVTKRGQDVTLRCDPISSHATLYWYQQALGQGPEFLTYFNYEAQPDKSGLPSDRFSAERPEGSISTLTIQRTEQRDSAMYRCASSFGQGDGEQFFGPGTRLTVL.

This clone occurred a few times. The gene calls are TRBV5-4 and TRBJ2-1, with TRBD2 matching over 11 bases. V lost 1 base to trimming and J lost 8 bases; unmatched junction nucleotides: 5. The length of the CDR3 is 15 residues. Germline CDR1 reads SGHNT; CDR2 reads YYREEE (reference sequence). The CDR3 DNA follows: TGTGCCAGCAGCTTGACTAGCGGGAGCTCCGATGAGCAGTTCTTC. This encodes CASSLTSGSSDEQFF.

The genes are TRBV3-1 (or the pseudogene TRBV3-2) and TRBJ1-6; the match to TRBD1 covers 11 bases. The trim removed 4 bases at V and 12 bases at J, leaving 8 bases unmatched. CDR3 length equals 15 residues. Germline V CDR1 and CDR2: LGHDT, YNNKEL (reference sequence). The CDR3 DNA is TGTGCCAGCAGCCTGAATGGGGACAGGGGGGGACCCCTCCACTTT. Translated: CASSLNGDRGGPLHF.

V and J are TRBV7-6 and TRBJ2-7; 7 nucleotides match TRBD2. This CDR3 is built from 15 residues. Trimming cost V 2 bases and J 1 base; bases outside gene matches: 5. Germline V gives CDR1 SGHVS, CDR2 FNYEAQ. In nucleotides, the CDR3 is TGTGCCAGCAGCTTAACGCTAGCGGATTCCTACGAGCAGTACTTC. It encodes CASSLTLADSYEQYF. Supplemented by reference TRBV7-6 and TRBJ2-7, the full variable domain reads GAGVSQSPRYKVTKRGQDVALRCDPISGHVSLYWYRQALGQGPEFLTYFNYEAQQDKSGLPNDRFSAERPEGSISTLTIQRTEQRDSAMYRCASSLTLADSYEQYFGPGTRLTVT.

The chain employs TRBV19 and TRBJ2-1; maybe TRBD2 (6 bases). In germline, CDR1 is LNHDA, CDR2 SQIVND (reference sequence). The CDR3 loop spans 14 amino acids. Between the trimmed V and J ends, which lost 2 bases and 1 base, there was a span of 6 bases. For the CDR3, the DNA is TGTGCCAGTAGTATACTAGCGTCCTACAATGAGCAGTTCTTC. This translates into CASSILASYNEQFF.

J is TRBJ2-7 and V is TRBV5-5, with TRBD1 as a possible D gene (5 bases). Trimming removed 5 bases from V and 2 bases from J, with 17 bases in between. This CDR3 contains 15 residues. The germline V gene has CDR1 SGHKS and CDR2 YYEKEE (reference sequence). The CDR3 DNA is TGTGCCAGCAGTTCTGTCAATCAGGGAACCTACGAGCAGTACTTC. Protein sequence: CASSSVNQGTYEQYF.

The chain links TRBV12-3 or TRBV12-4 to TRBJ2-5; tentative D call: TRBD1 (6 bases). Trimming left V 6 bases short and J 4 bases short, with 12 bases between. This CDR3 is built from 13 residues. The CDR3 here is CASRAGQLETQYF. In DNA form, the CDR3 reads TGTGCCAGCAGGGCCGGACAGTTAGAGACCCAGTACTTC.

J is TRBJ1-2 and V is TRBV29-1; D may be TRBD1 (6 bases). V was trimmed by 3 bases and J by 8 bases, leaving 10 bases between them. Germline assignment: CDR1 SQVTM and CDR2 ANQGSEA. The CDR3 covers 11 residues. This CDR3 reads CSVEQGPGYTF. The CDR3 region has the DNA TGCAGCGTTGAGCAGGGGCCAGGCTACACCTTC.